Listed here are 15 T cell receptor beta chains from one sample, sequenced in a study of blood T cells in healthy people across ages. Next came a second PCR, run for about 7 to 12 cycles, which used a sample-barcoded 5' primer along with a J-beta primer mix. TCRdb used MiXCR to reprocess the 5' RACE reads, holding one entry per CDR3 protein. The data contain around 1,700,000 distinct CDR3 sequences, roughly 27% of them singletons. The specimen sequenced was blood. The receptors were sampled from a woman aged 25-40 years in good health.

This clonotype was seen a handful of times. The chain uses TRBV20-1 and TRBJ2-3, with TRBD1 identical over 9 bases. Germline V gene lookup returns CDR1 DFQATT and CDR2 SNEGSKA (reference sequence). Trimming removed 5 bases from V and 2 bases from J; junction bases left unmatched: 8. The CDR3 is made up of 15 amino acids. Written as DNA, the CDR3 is TGCAGTGCTGGATGGACAGGGGCCTACACAGATACGCAGTATTTT. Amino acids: CSAGWTGAYTDTQYF.

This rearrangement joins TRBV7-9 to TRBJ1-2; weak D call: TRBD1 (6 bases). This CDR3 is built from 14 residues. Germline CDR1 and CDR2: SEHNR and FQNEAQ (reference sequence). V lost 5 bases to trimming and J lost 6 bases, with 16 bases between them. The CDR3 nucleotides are TGTGCCAGCAGCGCAGACAGGTCGACCAATGGCTACACCTTC. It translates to CASSADRSTNGYTF.

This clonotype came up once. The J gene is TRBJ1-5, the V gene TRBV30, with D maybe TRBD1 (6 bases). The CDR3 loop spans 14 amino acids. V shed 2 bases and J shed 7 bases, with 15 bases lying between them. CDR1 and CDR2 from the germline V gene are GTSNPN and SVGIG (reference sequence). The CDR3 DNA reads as TGTGCCTGGAGTTCCGAAGACAGGAAACAGCCCCAGCATTTT. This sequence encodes CAWSSEDRKQPQHF.

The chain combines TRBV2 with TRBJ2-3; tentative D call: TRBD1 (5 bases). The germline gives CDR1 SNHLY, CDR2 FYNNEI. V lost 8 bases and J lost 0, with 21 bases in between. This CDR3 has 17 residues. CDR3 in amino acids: CASGGLVTDSSTDTQYF. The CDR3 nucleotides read TGTGCCAGCGGTGGCCTGGTGACAGACTCTAGCACAGATACGCAGTATTTT.

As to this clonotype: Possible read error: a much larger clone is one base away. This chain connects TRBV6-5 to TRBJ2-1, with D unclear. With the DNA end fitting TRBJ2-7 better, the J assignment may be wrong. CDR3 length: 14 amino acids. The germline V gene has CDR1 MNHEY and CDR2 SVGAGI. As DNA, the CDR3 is TGTGCCAGCAGTTACTCAGGCCCTTACAATGAGCAGTACTTC. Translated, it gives CASSYSGPYNEQYF.

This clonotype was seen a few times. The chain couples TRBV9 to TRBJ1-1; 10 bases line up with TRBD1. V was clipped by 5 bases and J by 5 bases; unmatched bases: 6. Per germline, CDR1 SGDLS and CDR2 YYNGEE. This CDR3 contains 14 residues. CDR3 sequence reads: CASREGQGVTEAFF. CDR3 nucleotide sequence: TGTGCCAGCAGAGAAGGACAGGGGGTGACTGAAGCTTTCTTT.

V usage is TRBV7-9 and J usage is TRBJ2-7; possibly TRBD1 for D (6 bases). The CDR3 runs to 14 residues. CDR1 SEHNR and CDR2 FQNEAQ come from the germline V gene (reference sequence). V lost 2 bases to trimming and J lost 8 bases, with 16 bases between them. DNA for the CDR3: TGTGCCAGCAGCTTACCCCGACAGGCTGGCAAGCAGTACTTC. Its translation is CASSLPRQAGKQYF.

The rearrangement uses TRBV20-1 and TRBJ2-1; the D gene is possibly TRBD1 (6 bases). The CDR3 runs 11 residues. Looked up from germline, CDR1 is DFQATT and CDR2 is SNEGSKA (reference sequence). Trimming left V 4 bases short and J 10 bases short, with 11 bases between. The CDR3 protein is CSATGVSEQFF. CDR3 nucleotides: TGCAGTGCTACAGGGGTCAGCGAGCAGTTCTTC.

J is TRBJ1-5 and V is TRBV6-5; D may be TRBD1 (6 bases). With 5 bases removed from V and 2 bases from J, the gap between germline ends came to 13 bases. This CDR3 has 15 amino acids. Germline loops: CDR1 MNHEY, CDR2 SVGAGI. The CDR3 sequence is CASSTRTDGNQPQHF. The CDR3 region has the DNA TGTGCCAGCAGTACCCGGACAGATGGCAATCAGCCCCAGCATTTT.

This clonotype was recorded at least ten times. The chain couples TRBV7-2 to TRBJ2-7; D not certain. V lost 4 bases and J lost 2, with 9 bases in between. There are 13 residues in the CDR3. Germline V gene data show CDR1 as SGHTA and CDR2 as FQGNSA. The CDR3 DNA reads TGTGCCAGCAGCTCCCTCTCCACCTACGAGCAGTACTTC. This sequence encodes CASSSLSTYEQYF.

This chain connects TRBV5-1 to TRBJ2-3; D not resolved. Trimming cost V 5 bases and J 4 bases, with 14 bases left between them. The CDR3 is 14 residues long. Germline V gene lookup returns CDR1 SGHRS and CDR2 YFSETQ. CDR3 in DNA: TGCGCCAGCAGTATATTGCCCGAGGCAGATACGCAGTATTTT. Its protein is CASSILPEADTQYF.

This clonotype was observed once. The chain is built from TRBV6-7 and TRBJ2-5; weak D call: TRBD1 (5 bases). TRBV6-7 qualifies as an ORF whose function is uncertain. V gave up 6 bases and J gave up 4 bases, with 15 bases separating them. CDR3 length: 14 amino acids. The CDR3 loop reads CASSTSGFRETQYF. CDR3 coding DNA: TGTGCCAGCAGCACCTCAGGGTTTAGAGAGACCCAGTACTTC.

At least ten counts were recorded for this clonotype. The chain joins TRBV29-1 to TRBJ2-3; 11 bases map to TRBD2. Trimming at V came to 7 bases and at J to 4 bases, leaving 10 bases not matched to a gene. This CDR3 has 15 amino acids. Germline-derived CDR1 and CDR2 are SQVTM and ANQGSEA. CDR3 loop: CSASYSGGAADTQYF. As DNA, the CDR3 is TGCAGCGCTTCATATAGCGGGGGGGCCGCAGATACGCAGTATTTT.

The CDR3 coding sequence is TGTGCTAGTGCCCCTTACTCGGGTTTGGCGTTTTTT. This sequence encodes CASAPYSGLAFF. The V call is TRBV12-5, the J call TRBJ1-4; D remains ambiguous. This CDR3 region has 12 residues. V shed 7 bases and J shed 16 bases, with 19 bases lying between them. Germline loops: CDR1 LGHNT, CDR2 FRNRAP.

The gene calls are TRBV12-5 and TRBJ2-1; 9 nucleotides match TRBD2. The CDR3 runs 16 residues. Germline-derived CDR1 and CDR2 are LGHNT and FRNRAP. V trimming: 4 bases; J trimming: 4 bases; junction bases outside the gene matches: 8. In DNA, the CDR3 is TGTGCTAGTGGTTCCTCCCCTAGCGGGATTTACAATGAGCAGTTCTTC. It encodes CASGSSPSGIYNEQFF.